Listed below are T cell receptor beta chains from one sample, sequenced in a study of human T cells and chemical hapten exposure. TCRdb fed the RACE reads into MiXCR, producing one record per CDR3 protein. The table has about 380,000 distinct CDR3 sequences, roughly 4.6% seen once. Sequences were derived from whole blood, sampled in connection with sensitization to the hapten diphenylcyclopropenone (DPC). These receptors were taken from a woman aged 45-59 years with alopecia areata. Some clones in this sample may be carry-over from other donors' samples. CDR3s include the opening cysteine and the closing phenylalanine or tryptophan. Clone size appears in some rows only: once, few, many, or a class for an expanded clone.

NA,TRBV4-1,TRBJ1-4,CASSQDPSSGGNEKLFF
few,TRBV4-1,TRBJ1-2,CASSQDEDRYGYTF
few,TRBV2,TRBJ1-2,CASSEASHYGYTF
few,TRBV20-1,TRBJ2-5,CSAQGPARQVEMETQYF
NA,TRBV9,NA,CASSVGRASTDTQHF
NA,TRBV7-9,TRBJ2-4,CASSQYQNIQYF
many,TRBV20-1,TRBJ2-3,CSASLSLSASTDTQYF
few,TRBV6-5,TRBJ1-1,CASRTKGLNKNTEAFF
NA,TRBV6-4,TRBJ1-3,CASSAAGDSGNTIYF
many,TRBV21-1,TRBJ1-2,CASSKAQDRPIGYTF
few,TRBV13,TRBJ2-3,CASSLRGARGDTDTQYF
many,TRBV7-8,TRBJ2-5,CASSSDLAAYQETQYF
NA,TRBV28,TRBJ1-3,CASSLVMEGKTIYF
NA,TRBV5-1,TRBJ2-7,CASSLQGASDEQYF
few,TRBV3-1,TRBJ1-3,CASSQEGVISGNTIYF
NA,TRBV5-4,TRBJ2-2,CASILTGGANTGELFF
many,TRBV9,TRBJ2-3,CASSPGRTSDTQYF
NA,TRBV29-1,TRBJ2-5,CSVVGLAGEWEKETQYF
NA,TRBV10-3,TRBJ2-3,CAISVTDTQYF
many,TRBV9,TRBJ2-2,CASSPLQGPGELFF
many,TRBV12-3/TRBV12-4,TRBJ2-1,CASSNHPGTSGSYNEQFF
many,TRBV7-9,TRBJ2-2,CASSLLIQGLAGALGALFF
many,TRBV6-2/TRBV6-3,TRBJ2-1,CASSYSDYDEQFF
few,TRBV3-1,TRBJ1-2,CASSQNNRGRSGYTF
NA,TRBV7-9,TRBJ1-1,CASSLAQGNTEAFF
many,TRBV20-1,TRBJ2-1,CSARDRAGVHSYNEQFF
few,TRBV7-2,TRBJ2-1,CASSLRAGTYNEQFF
NA,TRBV12-5,TRBJ1-5,CASGLSPPGDNQPQHF
many,TRBV4-1,TRBJ1-5,CASREVVESNQPQHF